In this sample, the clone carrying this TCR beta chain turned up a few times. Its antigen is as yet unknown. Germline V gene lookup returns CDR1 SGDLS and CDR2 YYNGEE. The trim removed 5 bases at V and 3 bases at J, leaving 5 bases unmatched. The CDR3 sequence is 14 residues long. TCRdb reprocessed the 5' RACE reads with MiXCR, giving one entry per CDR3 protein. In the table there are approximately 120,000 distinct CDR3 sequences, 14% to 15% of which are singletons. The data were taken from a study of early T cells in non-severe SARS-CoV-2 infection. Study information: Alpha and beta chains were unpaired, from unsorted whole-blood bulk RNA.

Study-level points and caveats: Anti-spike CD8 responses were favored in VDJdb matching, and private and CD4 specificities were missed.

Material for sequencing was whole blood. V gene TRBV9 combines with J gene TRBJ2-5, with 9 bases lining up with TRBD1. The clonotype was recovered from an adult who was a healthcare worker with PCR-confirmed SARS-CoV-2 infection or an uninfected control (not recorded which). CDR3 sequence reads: CASSNRGLEETQYF. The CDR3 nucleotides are TGTGCCAGCAGTAACAGGGGGCTCGAAGAGACCCAGTACTTC.